This TCR beta chain was sequenced during a study of beta chain features in type 1 diabetes. Study-wide results and caveats: Significant though moderate, a shortening of TCRB CDR3s appeared in all four CD4+ subsets of Type 1 diabetes patients. The study found fewer insertions and more deletions at VDJ junctions in type 1 diabetes patients.

Expressed TCRB transcripts were sequenced because the isolated RNA had all been reverse transcribed beforehand. Assay used: immunoSEQ multiplex PCR; TCRdb lists only in-frame clones, some missing. The table has under 300,000 clones, approximately 25% seen once. Per donor, one heparinised blood draw averaged around 110 mL. The germline gives CDR1 MGHDK, CDR2 SYGVNS. The CDR3 extends over 13 amino acids. Trimming pared 4 bases from V and 1 base from J, leaving 5 bases between. This clone has more than one count but fewer than ten. Its antigen is not identified. The clonotype originates from a woman aged 25 to 39 with type 1 diabetes. V gene TRBV25-1 combines with J gene TRBJ1-3; the D is unclear. Sequenced sample: naive CD4+ T cells from blood. CDR3 bases: TGTGCCAGCAGTGGGCAATCTGGAAACACCATATATTTT. The encoded protein is CASSGQSGNTIYF. Together with reference TRBV25-1 and TRBJ1-3, the CDR3 gives the full variable domain: EADIYQTPRYLVIGTGKKITLECSQTMGHDKMYWYQQDPGMELHLIHYSYGVNSTEKGDLSSESTVSRIRTEHFPLTLESARPSHTSQYLCASSGQSGNTIYFGEGSWLTVV.